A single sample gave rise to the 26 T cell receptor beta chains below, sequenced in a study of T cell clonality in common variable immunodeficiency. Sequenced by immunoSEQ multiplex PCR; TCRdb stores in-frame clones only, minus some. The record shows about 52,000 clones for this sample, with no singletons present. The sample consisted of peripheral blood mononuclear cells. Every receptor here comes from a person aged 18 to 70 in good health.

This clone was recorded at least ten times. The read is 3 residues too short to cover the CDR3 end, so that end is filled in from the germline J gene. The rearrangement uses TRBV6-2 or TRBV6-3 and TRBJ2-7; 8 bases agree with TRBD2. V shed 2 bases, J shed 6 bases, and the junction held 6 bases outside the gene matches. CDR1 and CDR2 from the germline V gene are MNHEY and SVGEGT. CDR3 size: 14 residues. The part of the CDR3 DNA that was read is TGTGCCAGCAGTTACGAGTCGGGGGGGCGCGAG. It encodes CASSYESGGRE. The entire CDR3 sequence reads CASSYESGGREQYF.

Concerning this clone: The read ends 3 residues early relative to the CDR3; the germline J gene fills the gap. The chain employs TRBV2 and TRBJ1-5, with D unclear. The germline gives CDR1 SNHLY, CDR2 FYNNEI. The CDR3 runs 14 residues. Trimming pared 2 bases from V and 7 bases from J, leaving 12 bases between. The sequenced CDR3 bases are TGTGCCAGCAGTGAAAAGTCGGCGCGGCAGCCC. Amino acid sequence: CASSEKSARQP. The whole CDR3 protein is CASSEKSARQPQHF.

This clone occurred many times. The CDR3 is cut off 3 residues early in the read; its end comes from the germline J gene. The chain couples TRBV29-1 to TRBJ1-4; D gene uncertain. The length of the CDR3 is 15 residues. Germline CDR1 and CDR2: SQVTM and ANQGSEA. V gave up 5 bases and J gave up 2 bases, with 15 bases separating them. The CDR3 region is CSVIFEPSTNEKLFF. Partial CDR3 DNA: TGCAGCGTTATTTTCGAGCCATCGACTAATGAAAAA.

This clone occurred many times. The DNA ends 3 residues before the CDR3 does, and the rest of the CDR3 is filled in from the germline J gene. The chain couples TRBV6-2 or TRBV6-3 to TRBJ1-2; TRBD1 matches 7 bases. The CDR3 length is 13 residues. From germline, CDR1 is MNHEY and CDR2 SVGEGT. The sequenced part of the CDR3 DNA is TGTGCCAGCAGCCCGCCGACAGGGAGAGAC. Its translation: CASSPPTGRD. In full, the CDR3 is CASSPPTGRDYTF.

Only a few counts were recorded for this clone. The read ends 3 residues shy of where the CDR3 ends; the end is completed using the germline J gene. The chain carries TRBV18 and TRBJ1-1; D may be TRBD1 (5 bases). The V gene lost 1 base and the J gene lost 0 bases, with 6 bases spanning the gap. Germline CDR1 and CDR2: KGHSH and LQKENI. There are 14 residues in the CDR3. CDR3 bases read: TGTGCCAGCTCACCACGACAGATGAACACTGAA. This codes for CASSPRQMNTE. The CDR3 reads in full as CASSPRQMNTEAFF. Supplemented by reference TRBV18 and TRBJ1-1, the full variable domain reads NAGVMQNPRHLVRRRGQEARLRCSPMKGHSHVYWYRQLPEEGLKFMVYLQKENIIDESGMPKERFSAEFPKEGPSILRIQQVVRGDSAAYFCASSPRQMNTEAFFGQGTRLTVV.

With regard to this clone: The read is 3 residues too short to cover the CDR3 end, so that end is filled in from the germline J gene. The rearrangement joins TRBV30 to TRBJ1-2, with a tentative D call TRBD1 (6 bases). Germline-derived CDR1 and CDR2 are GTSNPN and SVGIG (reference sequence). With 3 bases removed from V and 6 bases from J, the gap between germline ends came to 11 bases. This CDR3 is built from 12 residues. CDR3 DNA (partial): TGTGCCTGGAGCGGGACACGGGATGGC. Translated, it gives CAWSGTRDG. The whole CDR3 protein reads CAWSGTRDGYTF. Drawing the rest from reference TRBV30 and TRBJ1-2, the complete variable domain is SQTIHQWPATLVQPVGSPLSLECTVEGTSNPNLYWYRQAAGRGLQLLFYSVGIGQISSEVPQNLSASRPQDRQFILSSKKLLLSDSGFYLCAWSGTRDGYTFGSGTRLTVV.

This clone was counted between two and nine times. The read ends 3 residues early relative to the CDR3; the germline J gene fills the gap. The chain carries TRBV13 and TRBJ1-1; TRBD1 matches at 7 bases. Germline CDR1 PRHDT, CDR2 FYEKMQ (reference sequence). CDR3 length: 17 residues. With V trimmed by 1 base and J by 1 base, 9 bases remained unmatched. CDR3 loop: CASSLVGGPIPNTEAFF. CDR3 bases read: TGTGCCAGCAGCTTAGTAGGGGGCCCCATCCCGAACACTGAA.

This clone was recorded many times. Partial CDR3 DNA: TGTGCCAGTAGTATACGAGCGCAGGGAAAAGATAATTCACCC. As protein: CASSIRAQGKDNSP. The complete CDR3 sequence is CASSIRAQGKDNSPLHF. The chain employs TRBV19 and TRBJ1-6, with D possibly being TRBD1 (5 bases). Read coverage stops 3 residues before the CDR3 terminus; the germline J gene supplies the remainder. The V gene's germline CDR1 is LNHDA and CDR2 SQIVND (reference sequence). The CDR3 runs 17 residues. V lost 2 bases and J 5 bases, leaving 16 bases between the germline ends.

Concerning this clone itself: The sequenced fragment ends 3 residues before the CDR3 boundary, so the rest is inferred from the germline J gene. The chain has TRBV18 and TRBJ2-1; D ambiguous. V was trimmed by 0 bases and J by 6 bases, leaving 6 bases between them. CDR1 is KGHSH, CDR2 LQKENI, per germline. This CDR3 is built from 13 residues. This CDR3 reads CASSPPSSNEQFF. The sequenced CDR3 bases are TGTGCCAGCTCACCACCTTCTAGCAATGAG.

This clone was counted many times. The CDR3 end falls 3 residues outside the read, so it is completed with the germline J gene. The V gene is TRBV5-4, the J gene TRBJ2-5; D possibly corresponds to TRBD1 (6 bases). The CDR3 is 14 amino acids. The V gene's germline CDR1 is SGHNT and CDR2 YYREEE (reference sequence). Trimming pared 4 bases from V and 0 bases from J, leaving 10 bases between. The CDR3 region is CASSAPGDQETQYF. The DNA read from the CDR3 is TGTGCCAGCAGCGCCCCAGGGGACCAAGAGACC. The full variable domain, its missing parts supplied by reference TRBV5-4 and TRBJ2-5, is ETGVTQSPTHLIKTRGQQVTLRCSSQSGHNTVSWYQQALGQGPQFIFQYYREEENGRGNFPPRFSGLQFPNYSSELNVNALELDDSALYLCASSAPGDQETQYFGPGTRLLVL.

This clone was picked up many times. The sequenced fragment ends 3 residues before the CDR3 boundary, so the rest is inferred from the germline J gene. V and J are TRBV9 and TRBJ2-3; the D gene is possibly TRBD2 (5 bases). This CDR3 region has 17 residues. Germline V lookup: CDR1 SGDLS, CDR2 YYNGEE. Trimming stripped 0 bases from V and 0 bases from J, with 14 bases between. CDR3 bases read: TGTGCCAGCAGCGTAGTCGCTAGCAAGGCTAGCACAGATACG. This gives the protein CASSVVASKASTDT. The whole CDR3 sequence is CASSVVASKASTDTQYF.

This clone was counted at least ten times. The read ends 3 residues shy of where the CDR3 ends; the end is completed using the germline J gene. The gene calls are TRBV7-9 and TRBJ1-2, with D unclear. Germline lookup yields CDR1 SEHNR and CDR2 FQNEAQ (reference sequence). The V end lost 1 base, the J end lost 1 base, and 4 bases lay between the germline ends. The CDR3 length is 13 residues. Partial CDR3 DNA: TGTGCCAGCAGCTTAGACGGTAACTATGGC. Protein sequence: CASSLDGNYG. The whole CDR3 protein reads CASSLDGNYGYTF.

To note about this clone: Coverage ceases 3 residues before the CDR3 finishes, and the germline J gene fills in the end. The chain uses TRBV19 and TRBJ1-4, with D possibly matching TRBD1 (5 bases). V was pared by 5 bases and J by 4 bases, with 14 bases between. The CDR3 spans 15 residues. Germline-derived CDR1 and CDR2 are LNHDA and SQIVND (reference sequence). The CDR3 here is CASSVGPGNNEKLFF. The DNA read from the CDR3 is TGTGCCAGTAGTGTGGGGCCAGGGAATAATGAAAAA.

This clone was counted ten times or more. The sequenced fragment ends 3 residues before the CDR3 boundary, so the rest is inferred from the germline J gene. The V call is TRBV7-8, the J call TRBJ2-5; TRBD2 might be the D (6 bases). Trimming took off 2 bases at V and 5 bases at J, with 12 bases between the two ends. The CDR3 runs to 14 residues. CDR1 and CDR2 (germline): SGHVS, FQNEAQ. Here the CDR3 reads CASSLYTGVETQYF. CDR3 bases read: TGTGCCAGCAGCTTATATACGGGGGTGGAGACC. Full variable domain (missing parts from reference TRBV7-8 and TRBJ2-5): GAGVSQSPRYKVAKRGQDVALRCDPISGHVSLFWYQQALGQGPEFLTYFQNEAQLDKSGLPSDRFFAERPEGSVSTLKIQRTQQEDSAVYLCASSLYTGVETQYFGPGTRLLVL.

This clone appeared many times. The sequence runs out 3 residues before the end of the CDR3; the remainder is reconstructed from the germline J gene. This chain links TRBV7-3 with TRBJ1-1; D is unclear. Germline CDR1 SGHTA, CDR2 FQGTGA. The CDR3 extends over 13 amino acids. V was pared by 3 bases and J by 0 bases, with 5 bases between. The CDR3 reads CASSFSLNTEAFF. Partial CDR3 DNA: TGTGCCAGCAGCTTTTCATTGAACACTGAA.

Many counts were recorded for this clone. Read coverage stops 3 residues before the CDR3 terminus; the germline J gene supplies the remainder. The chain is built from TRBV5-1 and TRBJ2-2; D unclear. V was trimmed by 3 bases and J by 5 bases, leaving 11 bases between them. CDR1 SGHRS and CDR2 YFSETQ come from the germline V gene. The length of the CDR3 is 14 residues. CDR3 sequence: CASSYLGRTGELFF. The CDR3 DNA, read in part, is TGCGCCAGCAGCTACCTAGGTAGGACCGGGGAG. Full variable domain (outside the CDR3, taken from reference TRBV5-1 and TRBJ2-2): KAGVTQTPRYLIKTRGQQVTLSCSPISGHRSVSWYQQTPGQGLQFLFEYFSETQRNKGNFPGRFSGRQFSNSRSEMNVSTLELGDSALYLCASSYLGRTGELFFGEGSRLTVL.

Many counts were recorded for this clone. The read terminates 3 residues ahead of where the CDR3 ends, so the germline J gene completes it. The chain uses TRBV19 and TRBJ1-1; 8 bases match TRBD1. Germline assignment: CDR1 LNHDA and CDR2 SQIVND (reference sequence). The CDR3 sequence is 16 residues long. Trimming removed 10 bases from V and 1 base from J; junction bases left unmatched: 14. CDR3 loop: CATTGQGLKRNTEAFF. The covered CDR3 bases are TGTGCCACCACCGGACAGGGCTTGAAGAGGAACACTGAA. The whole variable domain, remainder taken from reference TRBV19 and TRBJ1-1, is DGGITQSPKYLFRKEGQNVTLSCEQNLNHDAMYWYRQDPGQGLRLIYYSQIVNDFQKGDIAEGYSVSREKKESFPLTVTSAQKNPTAFYLCATTGQGLKRNTEAFFGQGTRLTVV.

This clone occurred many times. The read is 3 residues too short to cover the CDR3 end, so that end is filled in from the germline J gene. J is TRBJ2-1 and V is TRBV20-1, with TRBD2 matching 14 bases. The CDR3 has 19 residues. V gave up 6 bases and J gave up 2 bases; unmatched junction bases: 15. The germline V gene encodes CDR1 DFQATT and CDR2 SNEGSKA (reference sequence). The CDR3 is CSADPGGLAGEGTYNEQFF. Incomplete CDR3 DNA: TGCAGTGCCGACCCCGGGGGACTAGCGGGAGAGGGAACCTACAATGAG.

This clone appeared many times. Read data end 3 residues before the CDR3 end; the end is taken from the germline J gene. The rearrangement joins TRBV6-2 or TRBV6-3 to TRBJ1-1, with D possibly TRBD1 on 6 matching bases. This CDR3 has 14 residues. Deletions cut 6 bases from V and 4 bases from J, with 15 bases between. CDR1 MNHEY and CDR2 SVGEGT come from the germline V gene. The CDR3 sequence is CASRNTGTATEAFF. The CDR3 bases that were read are TGTGCCAGCAGAAACACAGGGACCGCCACTGAA.

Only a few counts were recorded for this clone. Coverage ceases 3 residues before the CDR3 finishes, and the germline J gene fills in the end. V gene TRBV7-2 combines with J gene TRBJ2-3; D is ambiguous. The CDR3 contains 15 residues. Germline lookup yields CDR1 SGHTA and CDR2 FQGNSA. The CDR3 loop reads CASTLPPQVRETQYF. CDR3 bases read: TGTGCCAGCACCCTCCCCCCCCAGGTCCGAGAGACG.

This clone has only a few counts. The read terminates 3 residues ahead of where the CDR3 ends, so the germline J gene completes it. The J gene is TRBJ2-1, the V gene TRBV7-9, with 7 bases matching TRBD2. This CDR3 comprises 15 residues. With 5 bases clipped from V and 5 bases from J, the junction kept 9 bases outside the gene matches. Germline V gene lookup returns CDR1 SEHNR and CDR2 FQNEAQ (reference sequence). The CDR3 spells CASSDWGGRNNEQFF. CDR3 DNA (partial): TGTGCCAGCAGCGACTGGGGGGGACGTAACAATGAG.

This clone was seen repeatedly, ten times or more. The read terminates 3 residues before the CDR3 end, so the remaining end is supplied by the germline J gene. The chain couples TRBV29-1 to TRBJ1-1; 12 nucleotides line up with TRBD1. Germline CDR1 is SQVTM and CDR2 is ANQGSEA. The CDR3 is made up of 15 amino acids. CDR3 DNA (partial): TGCAGCGTTCTTTACACCGGGACAGGGGGCCCTCAA. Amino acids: CSVLYTGTGGPQ. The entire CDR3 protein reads CSVLYTGTGGPQAFF.

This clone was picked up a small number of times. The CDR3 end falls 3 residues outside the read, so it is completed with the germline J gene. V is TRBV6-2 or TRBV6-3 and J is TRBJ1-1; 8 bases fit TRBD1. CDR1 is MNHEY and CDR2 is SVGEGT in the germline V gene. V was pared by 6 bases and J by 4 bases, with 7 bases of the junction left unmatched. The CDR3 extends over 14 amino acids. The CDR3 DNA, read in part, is TGTGCCAGCAGCCCTTCAGGGGGCTTCACTGAA. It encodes CASSPSGGFTE. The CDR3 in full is CASSPSGGFTEAFF.

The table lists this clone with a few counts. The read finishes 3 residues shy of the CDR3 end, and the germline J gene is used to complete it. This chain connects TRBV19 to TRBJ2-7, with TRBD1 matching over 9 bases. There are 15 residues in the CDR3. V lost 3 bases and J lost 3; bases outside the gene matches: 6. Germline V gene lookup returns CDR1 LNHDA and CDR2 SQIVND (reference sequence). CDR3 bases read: TGTGCCAGTAGTATGAGGGGGGGACAGGGCTACGAG. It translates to CASSMRGGQGYE. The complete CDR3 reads CASSMRGGQGYEQYF. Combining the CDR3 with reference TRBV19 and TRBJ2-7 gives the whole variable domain DGGITQSPKYLFRKEGQNVTLSCEQNLNHDAMYWYRQDPGQGLRLIYYSQIVNDFQKGDIAEGYSVSREKKESFPLTVTSAQKNPTAFYLCASSMRGGQGYEQYFGPGTRLTVT.

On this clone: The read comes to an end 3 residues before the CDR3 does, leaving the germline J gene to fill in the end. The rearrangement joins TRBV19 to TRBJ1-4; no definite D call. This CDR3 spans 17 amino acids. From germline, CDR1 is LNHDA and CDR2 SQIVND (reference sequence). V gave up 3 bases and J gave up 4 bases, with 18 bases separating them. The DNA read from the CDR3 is TGTGCCAGTAGTATGGATAAACTACCGGCGGGTAATGAAAAA. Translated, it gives CASSMDKLPAGNEK. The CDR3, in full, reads CASSMDKLPAGNEKLFF. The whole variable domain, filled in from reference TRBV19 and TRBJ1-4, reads DGGITQSPKYLFRKEGQNVTLSCEQNLNHDAMYWYRQDPGQGLRLIYYSQIVNDFQKGDIAEGYSVSREKKESFPLTVTSAQKNPTAFYLCASSMDKLPAGNEKLFFGSGTQLSVL.

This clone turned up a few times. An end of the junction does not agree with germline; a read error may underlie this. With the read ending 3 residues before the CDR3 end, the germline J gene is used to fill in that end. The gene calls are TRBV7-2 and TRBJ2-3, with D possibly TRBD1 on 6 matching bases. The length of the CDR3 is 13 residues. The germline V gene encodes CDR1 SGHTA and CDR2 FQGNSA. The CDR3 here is CASSFDRSETQYF. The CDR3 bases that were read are TGTGCCAGCAGCTTCGACAGGTCAGAGACG.